The 32 T cell receptor beta chains presented below share a single source sample, sequenced in a study of cytomegalovirus exposure and HLA in healthy donors. Using immunoSEQ multiplex PCR, the repertoire was profiled, and TCRdb retains in-frame clones only, with some absent. The data show tens of thousands of clones, about 94% seen once. Sequencing input: PBMCs. Source of these receptors: a man between 18 and 29 years old in good health and CMV-seropositive.

The chain couples TRBV2 to TRBJ2-3; TRBD2 agrees at 15 bases. With 5 bases clipped from V and 4 bases from J, the junction kept 4 bases outside the gene matches. Germline-derived CDR1 and CDR2 are SNHLY and FYNNEI. The CDR3 totals 16 residues. For the CDR3, the DNA is TGTGCCAGCAGTCGGACTAGCGGGAGGGCCTCAGATACGCAGTATTTT. This gives the protein CASSRTSGRASDTQYF.

V and J are TRBV7-3 and TRBJ2-5; 10 nucleotides line up with TRBD1. The CDR3 loop spans 14 amino acids. Germline values: CDR1 SGHTA, CDR2 FQGTGA. The V gene end was trimmed by 5 bases and the J gene end by 5 bases; junction bases not matched to a gene: 5. The CDR3 reads CASSPDRGVETQYF. The CDR3 coding sequence is TGTGCCAGCAGCCCGGACAGGGGGGTCGAGACCCAGTACTTC.

V gene TRBV28 combines with J gene TRBJ1-1; a possible D gene is TRBD1 (5 bases). Germline lookup yields CDR1 MDHEN and CDR2 SYDVKM. The V gene lost 2 bases and the J gene lost 4 bases, with 11 bases spanning the gap. This CDR3 is built from 14 residues. Here the CDR3 reads CASSLESRGTEAFF. CDR3 sequence (DNA): TGTGCCAGCAGTTTAGAGTCTAGGGGCACTGAAGCTTTCTTT.

The chain combines TRBV10-1 with TRBJ2-7; 7 nucleotides line up with TRBD2. V shed 3 bases and J 0 bases; nucleotides not matched to a gene: 8. Germline values: CDR1 WNHNN, CDR2 SYGVQD (reference sequence). This CDR3 region has 16 residues. This CDR3 reads CASSDYSLADSYEQYF. The CDR3 DNA reads TGCGCCAGCAGTGATTACTCGCTAGCGGACTCCTACGAGCAGTACTTC.

The chain uses TRBV11-2 and TRBJ2-7; tentatively, D is TRBD1 (5 bases). In germline, CDR1 is SGHAT, CDR2 FQNNGV. V gave up 4 bases and J gave up 4 bases, with 8 bases separating them. The CDR3 has 12 residues. The CDR3 DNA reads as TGTGCCAGCAGCTGGGGCGGTTACGAGCAGTACTTC. Translation: CASSWGGYEQYF.

The count of this clone is one. The rearrangement uses TRBV4-1 and TRBJ1-2; the D gene is possibly TRBD1 (5 bases). Germline V gene data show CDR1 as MGHRA and CDR2 as YSYEKL. The CDR3 has 14 amino acids. Trimming took 0 bases from V and 4 from J, leaving 9 bases between them. This CDR3 is CASSQDGRGYGYTF. In nucleotides, the CDR3 is TGCGCCAGCAGCCAAGATGGGAGGGGCTATGGCTACACCTTC.

This rearrangement joins TRBV5-5 to TRBJ1-2; possibly TRBD1 for D (6 bases). There are 14 residues in the CDR3. Per the germline V gene, CDR1 is SGHKS and CDR2 is YYEKEE (reference sequence). V lost 0 bases and J 0 bases, leaving 6 bases between the germline ends. The CDR3 protein is CASSLGTANYGYTF. The CDR3, as DNA: TGTGCCAGCAGCTTGGGGACAGCTAACTATGGCTACACCTTC.

The chain uses TRBV28 and TRBJ2-3; tentative D call: TRBD1 (6 bases). V gave up 10 bases and J gave up 2 bases, with 13 bases separating them. The germline gives CDR1 MDHEN, CDR2 SYDVKM. This CDR3 is 13 amino acids long. The CDR3 region has the DNA TGTGCCACCCTGGACAGCTTCACAGATACGCAGTATTTT. Its protein product is CATLDSFTDTQYF.

V and J are TRBV28 and TRBJ2-7; possibly TRBD2 for D (5 bases). Germline V gene lookup returns CDR1 MDHEN and CDR2 SYDVKM. The CDR3 is 11 amino acids. V shed 9 bases and J shed 7 bases, with 13 bases lying between them. The CDR3 bases are TGTGCCAGACGGGGTTCGGGGGAGCAGTACTTC. Protein: CARRGSGEQYF.

The genes are TRBV11-2 and TRBJ2-7, with TRBD2 matching over 8 bases. The CDR3 has 13 amino acids. Germline CDR1 is SGHAT and CDR2 is FQNNGV. The J segment lost 3 bases and the V segment lost 4 bases, leaving 2 bases of the junction unmatched. The CDR3 bases are TGTGCCAGCAGCTCTGCGGGGGGCTACGAGCAGTACTTC. Its translation is CASSSAGGYEQYF.

The rearrangement joins TRBV7-6 to TRBJ2-3, with TRBD2 matching over 7 bases. V shed 0 bases, J shed 1 base, and the junction held 4 bases outside the gene matches. There are 16 residues in the CDR3. The V gene's germline CDR1 is SGHVS and CDR2 FNYEAQ. This CDR3 is CASSLASLAGTDTQYF. The DNA for the CDR3 is TGTGCCAGCAGCTTAGCGAGCCTAGCGGGCACAGATACGCAGTATTTT.

The rearrangement links TRBV6-5 to TRBJ2-1; tentatively, D is TRBD2 (5 bases). V was shortened by 4 bases and J by 0 bases, with 13 bases between the two germline ends. The CDR3 is 16 amino acids. The V gene's germline CDR1 is MNHEY and CDR2 SVGAGI. The CDR3 loop is CASSSHRGSSYNEQFF. The CDR3 bases are TGTGCCAGCAGTTCCCATCGAGGGAGCTCCTACAATGAGCAGTTCTTC.

The chain uses TRBV6-6 and TRBJ2-1; possibly TRBD2 for D (5 bases). The CDR3 is 15 amino acids. The germline CDR1 and CDR2 sequences are MNHNY and SVGAGI (reference sequence). V was cut by 7 bases and J by 3 bases, with 16 bases left in between. CDR3 sequence: CASTIRGAGYNEQFF. The CDR3 DNA sequence: TGTGCCAGCACTATCCGGGGAGCTGGCTACAATGAGCAGTTCTTC.

CDR3 sequence (DNA): TGTGCCAGCAGCCGACAGGGGGCGTCGAGCGTCGGTTTTGGCATTCAGTACTTC. It yields the protein CASSRQGASSVGFGIQYF. The rearrangement uses TRBV28 and TRBJ2-4, with TRBD1 matching 10 bases. CDR3 length: 18 amino acids. The germline gives CDR1 MDHEN, CDR2 SYDVKM. Trimming cost V 6 bases and J 9 bases; bases outside gene matches: 20.

The chain combines TRBV6-6 with TRBJ2-5; 9 nucleotides align to TRBD2. In germline, CDR1 is MNHNY, CDR2 SVGAGI (reference sequence). The CDR3 consists of 16 residues. V shed 2 bases, J shed 7 bases, and the junction held 11 bases outside the gene matches. CDR3 sequence reads: CASSYGREGKRATQYF. CDR3 DNA: TGTGCCAGCAGTTACGGGCGGGAGGGAAAACGAGCGACCCAGTACTTC.

This rearrangement joins TRBV28 to TRBJ2-2, with 11 nucleotides matching TRBD2. The J segment lost 3 bases and the V segment lost 2 bases, leaving 5 bases of the junction unmatched. This CDR3 region has 17 residues. Germline loops: CDR1 MDHEN, CDR2 SYDVKM. The CDR3 region has the DNA TGTGCCAGCAGTTTAACCTTAGCGGGAGGGCACACCGGGGAGCTGTTTTTT. Protein sequence: CASSLTLAGGHTGELFF.

This clone has a single count. This chain uses TRBV5-1 with TRBJ2-7; D uncertain. The CDR3 is 14 residues long. Germline-derived CDR1 and CDR2 are SGHRS and YFSETQ. V was trimmed by 0 bases and J by 3 bases, leaving 10 bases between them. In DNA, the CDR3 is TGCGCCAGCAGCTTGGACGTCTACTACTACGAGCAGTACTTC. It is translated as CASSLDVYYYEQYF.

V is TRBV12-5 and J is TRBJ2-7; TRBD1 might be the D (7 bases). V dropped 4 bases and J dropped 3 bases, with 16 bases sitting between them. Germline CDR1 reads LGHNT; CDR2 reads FRNRAP. The CDR3 is made up of 15 amino acids. The CDR3 sequence: CASGSGDSTLYEQYF. The CDR3 DNA is TGTGCTAGTGGTTCGGGGGACAGTACCCTCTACGAGCAGTACTTC.

The chain couples TRBV6-4 to TRBJ2-1; the match to TRBD1 covers 11 bases. V shed 0 bases, J shed 6 bases, and the junction held 7 bases outside the gene matches. This CDR3 comprises 17 residues. Germline lookup yields CDR1 MRHNA and CDR2 SNTAGT. In DNA form, the CDR3 reads TGTGCCAGCAGTGACTCGGGTTCCGGGACAGGGGGCAATGAGCAGTTCTTC. This gives the protein CASSDSGSGTGGNEQFF.

The J gene is TRBJ2-3, the V gene TRBV5-4; TRBD2 aligns across 14 bases. There are 18 residues in the CDR3. Germline assignment: CDR1 SGHNT and CDR2 YYREEE (reference sequence). The V segment lost 3 bases and the J segment 1 base; nucleotides outside the gene matches: 7. In DNA, the CDR3 is TGTGCCAGCAGCTCGAGACTAGCGGGGGGGGTTGGCACAGATACGCAGTATTTT. Translated, it gives CASSSRLAGGVGTDTQYF.

V gene TRBV5-1 combines with J gene TRBJ1-4, with a weak D call TRBD1 (5 bases). The CDR3 consists of 14 residues. Looked up from germline, CDR1 is SGHRS and CDR2 is YFSETQ. V was trimmed by 7 bases and J by 2 bases, leaving 12 bases between them. In nucleotides, the CDR3 is TGCGCCAGCCGAAACCGGGGGACTAATGAAAAACTGTTTTTT. Its translation: CASRNRGTNEKLFF.

V gene TRBV5-6 combines with J gene TRBJ1-2, with a possible D match to TRBD1 (5 bases). The germline V gene has CDR1 SGHDT and CDR2 YYEEEE. The CDR3 loop spans 14 amino acids. V dropped 0 bases and J dropped 2 bases, with 8 bases sitting between them. CDR3 loop: CASSLDRINYGYTF. CDR3 nucleotides: TGTGCCAGCAGCTTGGACAGGATAAACTATGGCTACACCTTC.

This chain connects TRBV7-9 to TRBJ2-7; no clear D. Germline V CDR1 and CDR2: SEHNR, FQNEAQ (reference sequence). This CDR3 is 13 amino acids long. Deletions cut 0 bases from V and 8 bases from J, with 11 bases between. The CDR3 DNA sequence: TGTGCCAGCAGCTTAGCCCAAGTTGGCAAGCAGTACTTC. Translated: CASSLAQVGKQYF.

This chain connects TRBV15 to TRBJ2-3; 11 positions agree with TRBD2. The CDR3 is 18 amino acids. Per germline, CDR1 LNHNV and CDR2 YYDKDF (reference sequence). V shed 8 bases and J 5 bases; nucleotides not matched to a gene: 18. CDR3 amino acids: CATGPEFSGRAREDTQYF. Written as DNA, the CDR3 is TGTGCCACCGGGCCGGAGTTTAGCGGGAGGGCCCGAGAAGATACGCAGTATTTT.

This chain uses TRBV5-1 with TRBJ2-1; a weak D match, TRBD2 (7 bases). V gave up 7 bases and J gave up 4 bases, with 21 bases separating them. Germline CDR1 reads SGHRS; CDR2 reads YFSETQ. There are 16 residues in the CDR3. CDR3 loop: CASGQGRDYPYNEQFF. The CDR3 bases are TGCGCCAGCGGCCAGGGGAGGGACTACCCGTACAATGAGCAGTTCTTC.

The gene calls are TRBV7-3 and TRBJ1-1; maybe TRBD1 (6 bases). Germline values: CDR1 SGHTA, CDR2 FQGTGA. The V and J ends lost 3 bases and 1 base respectively, with 6 bases between them. This CDR3 comprises 13 residues. The CDR3 spells CASSLDRNTEAFF. The DNA for the CDR3 is TGTGCCAGCAGCTTGGACAGGAACACTGAAGCTTTCTTT.

The chain links TRBV7-9 to TRBJ2-1; tentative D call: TRBD2 (5 bases). Germline V gene lookup returns CDR1 SEHNR and CDR2 FQNEAQ (reference sequence). The V and J ends lost 5 bases and 8 bases respectively, with 13 bases between them. There are 13 residues in the CDR3. The chain's CDR3 is CASSLGGLHEQFF. The CDR3 bases are TGTGCCAGCAGCCTGGGCGGGCTCCATGAGCAGTTCTTC.

V gene TRBV29-1 combines with J gene TRBJ1-1; D is uncertain. This CDR3 is built from 12 residues. V lost 5 bases, J lost 2 bases, and 9 bases lay in between. Germline-derived CDR1 and CDR2 are SQVTM and ANQGSEA. The CDR3 DNA is TGCAGCGTTACAATAACCAACACTGAAGCTTTCTTT. This gives the protein CSVTITNTEAFF.

This chain uses TRBV27 with TRBJ2-7; the D is unclear. V was pared by 5 bases and J by 6 bases, with 8 bases between. This CDR3 has 11 residues. Germline lookup yields CDR1 MNHEY and CDR2 SMNVEV (reference sequence). As DNA, the CDR3 is TGTGCCAGCAGTCCGGGTATCGAGCAGTACTTC. It codes for CASSPGIEQYF.

The rearrangement uses TRBV20-1 and TRBJ2-7; D remains ambiguous. The ends were cut back, 2 bases at V and 13 bases at J, with 15 bases in the middle. The length of the CDR3 is 11 residues. Germline V gene sequence: CDR1 DFQATT, CDR2 SNEGSKA (reference sequence). The CDR3 loop reads CSARSAVNTYF. Here the CDR3 DNA reads TGCAGTGCTAGATCGGCGGTTAATACATACTTC.

J is TRBJ2-1 and V is TRBV5-6, with D maybe TRBD2 (5 bases). The CDR3 sequence is 17 residues long. Germline V gives CDR1 SGHDT, CDR2 YYEEEE. The ends were cut back, 2 bases at V and 0 bases at J, with 15 bases in the middle. For the CDR3, the DNA is TGTGCCAGCAGCTTTGAGAGGGCGGTTAGCTCCTACAATGAGCAGTTCTTC. Its translation: CASSFERAVSSYNEQFF.

The chain employs TRBV6-1 and TRBJ2-1, with a possible D match to TRBD2 (5 bases). CDR1 is MNHNS and CDR2 is SASEGT in the germline V gene. The CDR3 spans 16 residues. Trimming cost V 3 bases and J 0 bases, with 12 bases left between them. The CDR3: CASSDPDYVSYNEQFF. The DNA of the CDR3 is TGTGCCAGCAGTGATCCTGACTACGTCTCCTACAATGAGCAGTTCTTC.